This T cell receptor beta chain was identified in a study of cytomegalovirus exposure and HLA in healthy donors. Overall study: Falling in the Caucasian-associated ancestry cluster were 81% of approximately 410 genotyped donors. Whole-study results and caveats: The study put some 150 TCR beta chains on its list as cytomegalovirus-associated. Earlier analysis found most TCR beta V segments productive about 87% or about 30% of the time. Among TCR sequences, most were rare, though some public TCRs appeared in many donors.

With 0 bases removed from V and 4 bases from J, the gap between germline ends came to 10 bases. The germline gives CDR1 SGHRS, CDR2 YFSETQ. This CDR3 region has 14 residues. Use of 60 Vbeta and 13 Jbeta primers characterized the PCR. Method: immunoSEQ multiplex PCR; TCRdb's copy keeps in-frame clones and lacks some. The sample totals approximately 150,000 clones; its top ten clones hold approximately 2%. For this clone: Its antigen is still unknown.

The receptor comes from a woman younger than 35 in good health and CMV-seronegative. Sequencing was carried out using PBMCs. The chain carries TRBV5-1 and TRBJ2-5; TRBD2 is a possible D gene (5 bases). The CDR3 loop is CASSLEPAGETQYF. The CDR3 nucleotides are TGCGCCAGCAGCTTGGAACCGGCGGGAGAGACCCAGTACTTC.